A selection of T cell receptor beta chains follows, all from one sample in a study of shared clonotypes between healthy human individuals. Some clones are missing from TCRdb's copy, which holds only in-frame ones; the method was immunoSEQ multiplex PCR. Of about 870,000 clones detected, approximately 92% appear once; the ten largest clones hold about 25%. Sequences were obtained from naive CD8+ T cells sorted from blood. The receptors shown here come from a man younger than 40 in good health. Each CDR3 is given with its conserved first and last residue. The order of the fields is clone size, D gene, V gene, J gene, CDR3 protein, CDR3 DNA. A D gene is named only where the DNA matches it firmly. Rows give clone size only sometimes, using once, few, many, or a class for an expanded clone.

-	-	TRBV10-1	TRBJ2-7	CASSEWLADEQYF	TGCGCCAGCAGTGAATGGCTAGCCGACGAGCAGTACTTC
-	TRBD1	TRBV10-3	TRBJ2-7	CAITSGQGYEQYF	TGTGCCATCACGAGCGGACAGGGGTACGAGCAGTACTTC
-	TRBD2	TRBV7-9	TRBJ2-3	CASSIRAGGPTDTQYF	TGTGCCAGCAGCATTCGAGCGGGAGGGCCGACAGATACGCAGTATTTT
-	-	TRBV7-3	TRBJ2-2	CASSLETGQNTGELFF	TGTGCCAGCAGCTTAGAGACGGGCCAAAACACCGGGGAGCTGTTTTTT
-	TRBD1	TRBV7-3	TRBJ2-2	CASSPSGTGNTGELFF	TGTGCCAGCAGCCCATCCGGGACAGGGAACACCGGGGAGCTGTTTTTT
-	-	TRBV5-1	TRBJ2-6	CASSLVAPSGANVLTF	TGCGCCAGCAGCTTGGTGGCGCCCTCTGGGGCCAACGTCCTGACTTTC
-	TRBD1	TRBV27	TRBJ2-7	CASTGASGTGNNEQYF	TGTGCCAGCACCGGGGCGTCCGGGACAGGGAATAACGAGCAGTACTTC
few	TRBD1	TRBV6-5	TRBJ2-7	CASSYSIGTASQEQYF	TGTGCCAGCAGTTACTCGATAGGGACAGCCTCTCAGGAGCAGTACTTC
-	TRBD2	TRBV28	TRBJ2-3	CASSSEASGRRTDTQYF	TGTGCCAGCAGCTCTGAGGCTAGCGGAAGACGCACAGATACGCAGTATTTT
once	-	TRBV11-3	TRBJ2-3	CASSFVSTDTQYF	TGTGCCAGCAGCTTTGTCAGCACAGATACGCAGTATTTT
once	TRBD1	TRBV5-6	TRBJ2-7	CASSPPRQGYSYEQYF	TGTGCCAGCAGCCCTCCGAGACAGGGATACTCCTACGAGCAGTACTTC
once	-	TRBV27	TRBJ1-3	CASSLSSSTVRSGNTIYF	TGTGCCAGCAGTTTATCGTCCTCGACAGTCCGCTCTGGAAACACCATATATTTT
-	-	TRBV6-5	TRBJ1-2	CASSFKANYGYTF	TGTGCCAGCAGTTTCAAAGCTAACTATGGCTACACCTTC
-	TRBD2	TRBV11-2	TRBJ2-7	CASSTRGLAGELEQYF	TGTGCCAGCAGCACCAGGGGGCTAGCGGGAGAGCTCGAGCAGTACTTC
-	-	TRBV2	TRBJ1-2	CASVTGVEGYTF	TGTGCCAGCGTAACGGGGGTGGAAGGCTACACCTTC
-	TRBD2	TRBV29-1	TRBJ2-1	CSVAPLAGGRNEQFF	TGCAGCGTTGCGCCACTAGCGGGAGGTAGAAATGAGCAGTTCTTC
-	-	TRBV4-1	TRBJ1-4	CASSRATGEKLFF	TGCGCCAGCAGCCGGGCAACAGGGGAAAAACTGTTTTTT
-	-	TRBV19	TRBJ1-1	CASSILGLEAFF	TGTGCCAGTAGTATATTGGGGCTTGAAGCTTTCTTT
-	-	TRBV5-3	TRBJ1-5	CARSLGTGNQPQHF	TGTGCCAGAAGCTTGGGCACCGGCAATCAGCCCCAGCATTTT
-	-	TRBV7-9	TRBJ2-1	CASRRDSYNEQFF	TGTGCCAGCAGGAGGGATTCCTACAATGAGCAGTTCTTC
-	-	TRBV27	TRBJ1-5	CASSWGASGNQPQHF	TGTGCCAGCAGTTGGGGGGCCTCGGGCAATCAGCCCCAGCATTTT
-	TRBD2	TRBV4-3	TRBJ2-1	CASSQGLAGVNEQFF	TGCGCCAGCAGCCAGGGACTAGCGGGAGTCAATGAGCAGTTCTTC
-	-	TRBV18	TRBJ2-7	CASSPETGSYEQYF	TGTGCCAGCTCACCGGAAACAGGGAGCTACGAGCAGTACTTC
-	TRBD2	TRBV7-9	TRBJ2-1	CASSLSLAGENEQFF	TGTGCCAGCAGCTTAAGTCTAGCGGGAGAGAATGAGCAGTTCTTC
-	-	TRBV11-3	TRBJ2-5	CASSCTSRWAQETQYF	TGTGCCAGCAGCTGCACTAGTAGGTGGGCCCAAGAGACCCAGTACTTC
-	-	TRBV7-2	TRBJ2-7	CASSPDVAAYEQYF	TGTGCCAGCAGCCCAGACGTCGCAGCCTACGAGCAGTACTTC
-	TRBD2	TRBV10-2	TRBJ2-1	CASKAGGNEQFF	TGCGCCAGCAAGGCGGGAGGGAATGAGCAGTTCTTC
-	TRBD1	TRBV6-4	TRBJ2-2	CASTGPDRGSTNTGELFF	TGTGCCAGCACAGGGCCGGACAGGGGCTCAACGAACACCGGGGAGCTGTTTTTT
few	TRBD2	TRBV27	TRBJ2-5	CASSLLAGGETQYF	TGTGCCAGCAGTTTACTAGCGGGAGGAGAGACCCAGTACTTC
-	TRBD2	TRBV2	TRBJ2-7	CASSPGRGLADEQYF	TGTGCCAGCAGCCCTGGAAGGGGACTAGCGGATGAGCAGTACTTC
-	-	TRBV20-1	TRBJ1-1	CSARDSYEAFF	TGCAGTGCTAGAGACAGCTACGAAGCTTTCTTT
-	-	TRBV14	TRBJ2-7	CASSQGGPFRSSYEQYF	TGTGCCAGCAGCCAAGGGGGACCATTTCGGAGCTCCTACGAGCAGTACTTC
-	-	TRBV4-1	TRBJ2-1	CASSPGPGYSYNEQFF	TGCGCCAGCAGCCCCGGCCCGGGTTACTCCTACAATGAGCAGTTCTTC
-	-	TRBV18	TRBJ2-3	CASSPPFGGGADTQYF	TGTGCCAGCTCACCACCCTTTGGGGGAGGAGCAGATACGCAGTATTTT
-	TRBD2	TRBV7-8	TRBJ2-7	CASSLLGLAIGLAYEQYF	TGTGCCAGCAGCTTATTAGGACTAGCTATTGGTCTTGCCTACGAGCAGTACTTC
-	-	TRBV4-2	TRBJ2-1	CASSQEGYNEQFF	TGTGCCAGCAGCCAAGAGGGGTACAATGAGCAGTTCTTC
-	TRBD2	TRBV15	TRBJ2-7	CATSIRGGDHYEQYF	TGTGCCACCAGCATTCGGGGGGGAGACCACTACGAGCAGTACTTC
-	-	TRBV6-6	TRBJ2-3	CASSYAGRSDTQYF	TGTGCCAGCAGTTACGCTGGGAGGTCAGATACGCAGTATTTT
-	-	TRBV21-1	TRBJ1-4	CASKAGCEKLFF	TGTGCCAGCAAGGCCGGGTGTGAAAAACTGTTTTTT
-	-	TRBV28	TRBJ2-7	CASSSIYEQYF	TGTGCCAGCAGTTCTATCTACGAGCAGTACTTC
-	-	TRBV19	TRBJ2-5	CASSIVGDGGQETQYF	TGTGCCAGTAGTATAGTAGGGGATGGAGGGCAAGAGACCCAGTACTTC
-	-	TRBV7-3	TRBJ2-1	CASSSDKSSYNEQFF	TGTGCCAGCAGCTCGGACAAAAGCTCCTACAATGAGCAGTTCTTC
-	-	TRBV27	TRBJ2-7	CASSPGTPDLYEQYF	TGTGCCAGCAGCCCCGGGACTCCGGACCTCTACGAGCAGTACTTC
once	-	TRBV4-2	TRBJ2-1	CASSHGPALNPSSYNEQFF	TGTGCCAGCAGCCATGGACCCGCGTTGAATCCGAGCTCCTACAATGAGCAGTTCTTC
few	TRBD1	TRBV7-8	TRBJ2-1	CASSLLPLGGSDNEQFF	TGTGCCAGCAGCCTACTGCCCTTAGGGGGCAGTGACAATGAGCAGTTCTTC